This T cell receptor beta chain was obtained from a study of cytomegalovirus exposure and HLA in healthy donors. Primers included in the PCR were 60 Vbeta and 13 Jbeta primers. Sequencing used immunoSEQ multiplex PCR; TCRdb keeps in-frame clones, though not all of them. Of 100,000 to 120,000 clones listed, 75% to 80% are singletons. From germline, CDR1 is LNHDA and CDR2 SQIVND (reference sequence). J lost 6 bases, V lost 7 bases, and 8 bases had no gene match. This CDR3 comprises 13 residues. This clonotype was obtained from a woman in her twenties or thirties in good health and CMV-seronegative. Material for sequencing was PBMCs. This rearrangement joins TRBV19 to TRBJ1-1; TRBD1 matches at 7 bases. CDR3 sequence: CASIRQGIAEAFF. The CDR3 region has the DNA TGTGCCAGTATTCGACAGGGAATCGCTGAAGCTTTCTTT.